This T cell receptor beta chain was profiled in a study of T-cell memory formation after mild COVID-19. Study details: TCR clusters mostly belonged to single donors.

As for this clonotype: Its specificity is not known.

The CDR3 is 15 residues long. The V and J ends lost 3 bases and 4 bases, in that order; junction bases with no gene match: 8. Germline CDR1 and CDR2: GTSNPN and SVGIG (reference sequence). Study outcomes and limitations: There was a balanced CD4/CD8 profile in clones contracting day 15 to 85, and later expanders leaned CD4+.

Researchers used 5'RACE with constant-segment primers to make TCR alpha and TCR beta cDNA libraries that carry sample barcodes and UMIs. Each CDR3 protein is one row after TCRdb ran MiXCR on the 5' RACE reads. This sample has some 490,000 distinct CDR3 sequences; about 20% occur once, and the top ten carry roughly an eighth. This rearrangement joins TRBV30 to TRBJ1-4; 7 bases are shared with TRBD1. The receptor was derived from an adult woman who had mild COVID-19 (a few samples of this study predate the infection). Cell type and time point are not known. The sample comprised PBMCs or a T cell subset sorted from them (not recorded which). Here the CDR3 DNA reads TGTGCCTGGAGCCCCACGGACAGGTTTAATGAAAAACTGTTTTTT. It translates to CAWSPTDRFNEKLFF.